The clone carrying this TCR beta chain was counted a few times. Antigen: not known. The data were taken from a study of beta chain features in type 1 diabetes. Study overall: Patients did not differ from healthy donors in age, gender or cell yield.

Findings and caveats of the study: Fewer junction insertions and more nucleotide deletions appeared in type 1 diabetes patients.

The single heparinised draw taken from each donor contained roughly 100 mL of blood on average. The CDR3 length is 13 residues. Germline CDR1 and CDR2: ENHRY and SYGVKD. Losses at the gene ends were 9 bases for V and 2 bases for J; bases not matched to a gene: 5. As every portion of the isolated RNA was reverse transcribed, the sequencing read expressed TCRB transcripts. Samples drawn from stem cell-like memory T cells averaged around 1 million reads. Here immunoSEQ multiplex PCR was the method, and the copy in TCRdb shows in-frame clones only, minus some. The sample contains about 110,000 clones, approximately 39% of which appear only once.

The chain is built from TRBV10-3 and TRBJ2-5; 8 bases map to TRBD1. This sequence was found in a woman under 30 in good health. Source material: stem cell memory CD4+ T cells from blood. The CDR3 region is CAIGQGKQETQYF. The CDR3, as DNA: TGTGCCATAGGACAGGGTAAACAAGAGACCCAGTACTTC.